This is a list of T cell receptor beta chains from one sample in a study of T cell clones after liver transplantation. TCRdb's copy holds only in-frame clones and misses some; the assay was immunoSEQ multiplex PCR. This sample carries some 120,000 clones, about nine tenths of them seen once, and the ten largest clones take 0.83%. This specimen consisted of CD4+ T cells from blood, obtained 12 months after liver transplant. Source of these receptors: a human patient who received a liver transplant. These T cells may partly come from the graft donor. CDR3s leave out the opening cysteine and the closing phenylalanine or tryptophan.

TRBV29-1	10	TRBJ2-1	SVAQGRNEQF
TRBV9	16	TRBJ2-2	ASSPRAGTSGITGELF
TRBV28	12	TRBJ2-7	ASRGTGQSYEQY
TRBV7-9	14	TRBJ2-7	ASSSPGVRLGDEQY
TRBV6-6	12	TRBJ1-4	ASSYGTTNEKLF
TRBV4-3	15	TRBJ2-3	ASSHLPPGRSTDTQY
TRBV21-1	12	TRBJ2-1	ASSERLANNEQF
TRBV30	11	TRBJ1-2	AWRKDENYGYT
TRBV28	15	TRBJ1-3	ASSSHGQGRSGNTIY
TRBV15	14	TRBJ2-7	ATSRGGASGSYEQY
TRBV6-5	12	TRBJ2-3	ASRIAGHTDTQY
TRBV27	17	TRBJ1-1	ASSRSSPYRGRVGTEAF
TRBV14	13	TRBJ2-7	ASSQFAGGEFEQY
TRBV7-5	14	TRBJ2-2	VRRPTSGANTGELF
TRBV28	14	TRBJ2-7	ASGGTSGRRLYEQY
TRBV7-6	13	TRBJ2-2	ASSPQGANTGELF
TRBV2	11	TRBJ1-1	ASSEAPNTEAF
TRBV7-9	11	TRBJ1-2	ASSSQGGSGYT
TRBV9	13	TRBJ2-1	ASSVGGQEYNEQF
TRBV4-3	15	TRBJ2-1	ASSQVITGGPENEQF
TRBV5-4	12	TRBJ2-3	ASSRGQGADTQY
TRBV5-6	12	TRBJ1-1	ASSLVVSGTEAF
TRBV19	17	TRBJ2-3	ASSVSSGTGSLGTDTQY
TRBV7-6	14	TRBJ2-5	ASSLVAGARQETQY
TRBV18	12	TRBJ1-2	ASSPATEIYGYT
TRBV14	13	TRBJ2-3	ASSQESATTDTQY
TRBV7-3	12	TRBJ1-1	ASSLTGGNTEAF
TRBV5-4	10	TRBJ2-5	ASSAEPETQY
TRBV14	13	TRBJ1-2	ASSQEGTALYGYT
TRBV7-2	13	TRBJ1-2	ASSGDRGMGYGYT
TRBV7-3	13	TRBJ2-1	ASSPRQGANNEQF
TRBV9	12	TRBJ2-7	ASSVARFSSEQY
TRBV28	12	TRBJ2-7	ASSPGTGFSEQY
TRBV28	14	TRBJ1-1	ASSFVTAGSHTEAF
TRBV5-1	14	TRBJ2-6	ASSLAAGSGANVLT
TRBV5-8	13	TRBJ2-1	ASSLYRRAGNEQF
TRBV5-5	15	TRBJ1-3	ASSLVSGQSSGNTIY
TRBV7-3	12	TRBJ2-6	ASSLTSGANVLT
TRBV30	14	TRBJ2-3	AWGPGQEVRTDTQY
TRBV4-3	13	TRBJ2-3	ASSQDSGTSDTQY